What follows are 4 T cell receptor beta chains derived from one specimen sequenced in a study of T cell responses to AZD1222 COVID-19 vaccine. Profiled with immunoSEQ multiplex PCR; TCRdb holds only in-frame clones, not every one. This repertoire shows tens of thousands of clones, roughly 87% found once; its top ten account for over 20%. The sequencing used peripheral blood, collected on day 0 of AZD1222 vaccination. The receptors stem from an adult in good health.

V is TRBV27 and J is TRBJ2-3; 9 bases are a match to TRBD1. CDR1 is MNHEY, CDR2 SMNVEV, per germline (reference sequence). The CDR3 is 14 amino acids. With 3 bases clipped from V and 9 bases from J, the junction kept 7 bases outside the gene matches. The CDR3 protein is CASSFRRTGETQYF. The CDR3 nucleotides read TGTGCCAGCAGTTTTAGGCGGACAGGGGAAACGCAGTATTTT.

The rearrangement joins TRBV4-1 to TRBJ1-2; TRBD1 agrees at 8 bases. J gave up 5 bases and V 0 bases, and 8 bases lay outside the gene matches. Germline V gene data show CDR1 as MGHRA and CDR2 as YSYEKL. The CDR3 runs 16 residues. Here the CDR3 DNA reads TGCGCCAGCAGCCAAGATCCGACAGGGGTCGGGTATGGCTACACCTTC. Encoded protein: CASSQDPTGVGYGYTF.

V usage is TRBV10-3 and J usage is TRBJ2-1, with 10 bases fitting TRBD2. CDR1 and CDR2 from the germline V gene are ENHRY and SYGVKD. The length of the CDR3 is 15 residues. After removal of 4 bases from V and 3 bases from J, the junction contained 3 bases not matched to a gene. DNA for the CDR3: TGTGCCATCAGTGCTAGCGGGAGCGACTACAATGAGCAGTTCTTC. Amino acid sequence: CAISASGSDYNEQFF.

The chain joins TRBV6-1 to TRBJ2-5; D possibly corresponds to TRBD1 (9 bases). The V gene's germline CDR1 is MNHNS and CDR2 SASEGT. This CDR3 comprises 16 residues. Trimming took off 3 bases at V and 6 bases at J, with 20 bases between the two ends. CDR3 sequence (DNA): TGTGCCAGCAGTGACCCTGGACAGGGGACTAGGAAGACCCAGTACTTC. The encoded protein is CASSDPGQGTRKTQYF.